What follows is one T cell receptor (beta chain) and its context. Its antigen remains unidentified. There are no base qualities to consult, and no much larger clone falls within one base. The sample comes from a study of blood T cell repertoires in COVID-19 (TCRdb year 2020). Some background on the complete study: Collaborator samples came from the United States, Italy and Spain and covered acute and convalescent phases of COVID-19. A de-identified subject ID, COVID-19 status, age in years and sex were almost always included in the sample metadata. The repertoires were released in a freely available public database meant as a resource for research on the immune response to SARS-CoV-2. Samples were obtained from the ongoing ImmuneRACE study (first 160 participants) and from some 1,200 subjects provided by 6 global collaborators. The dataset comprised deeply sampled blood TCRbeta repertoires from subjects exposed to, actively infected with, or recovered from COVID-19. The material from the prospective study consisted of cDNA or gDNA derived from T cells, B-cell-depleted T cells, or PBMCs. Where HLA class I and class II types were available, the types were taken from metadata supplied by the sample provider, not from assay-based typing. Study-wide conclusions, independent of this receptor: The amount of clinical and demographic metadata varied by source and participant and was provided uncurated.

CDR1 is given as MDHEN and CDR2 as SYDVKM, both from the germline V gene. At the junction V is shortened by 3 bases and J by 3 bases, with 9 bases in between. Including cysteine and phenylalanine, the CDR3 has 13 amino acids. Here the CDR3 DNA is all that survives: 39 bases in frame from base 1. The immunoSEQ Assay, a bias-controlled multiplex PCR, was used to amplify TCRbeta CDR3 regions from genomic DNA. Per the original workflow: The number of nucleated cells in each sample was estimated from the amplification of reference gene primers within the assay. To quantify the absolute abundance of each unique TCRbeta CDR3 rearrangement, sequence reads were collapsed and filtered. For each sample, productive Simpson clonality was calculated as the square root of Simpson's diversity index over productive rearrangements. In TCRdb, the immuneACCESS table is reduced to in-frame sequences with V and J assigned. These tables do not hold every clone; where another copy was compared, an unresolved V gene accounts for under half, and the others remain unexplained. V and J calls and clone size are those listed in that table; D and trimming were worked out from the DNA. For this sample the table gives some 300,000 clones, of which over 85% were detected only once. Less than 3.5% of the sample goes to the ten largest clones.

In the prospective study, participants were roughly 18 to 89 years old, resided in fewer than 25 geographic areas of the United States, and were enrolled through a virtual design. In the prospective study, cohorts were assigned on the basis of participant-reported clinical history obtained from a screening survey and a study questionnaire. Exposed participants were defined as having been in contact with someone with a PCR-confirmed or clinician-diagnosed COVID-19 case within 2 weeks of study entry. Mobile phlebotomists in the prospective study collected whole blood, serum and a nasopharyngeal or oropharyngeal swab from every participant. Prospective study participants could optionally give additional blood draws and questionnaires over an approximately two-month period. Before DNA extraction, blood samples from the prospective study were shipped at room temperature or frozen.

The rearranged chain carries TRBV28 and TRBJ2-7; no D gene is confidently identified. The receptor was derived from a woman in her forties or fifties who had been exposed to COVID-19. The sequenced sample consisted of PBMCs or T cells enriched from blood (not recorded which). The encoded CDR3 is CASSLSVIYEQYF. The bases are TGTGCCAGCAGTTTGTCAGTGATCTACGAGCAGTACTTC.